The clone carrying this TCR beta chain occurred many times. Its antigen is undetermined. A much larger clone lies one base from this, so it may be a read error. Establishment of the diagnosis relied upon clinical symptoms, serum thyroxine, TRAb, thyroid ultrasound and orbital computed tomography. The sample comes from a study of Graves' ophthalmopathy and Graves' hyperthyroidism. Notes on the study in general: Most expanded thyroid clonotypes above 0.001 frequency also appeared in blood.

Scientists amplified the TCR beta CDR3 regions from RNA transcripts. First-round RT-PCR with HTBI primers preceded a second-round multiplex PCR. TCRdb called the multiplex PCR reads again in MiXCR, with one record for every CDR3 protein. The sample includes roughly 400,000 distinct CDR3 sequences, about 18% of them seen just once. Germline V gene sequence: CDR1 DFQATT, CDR2 SNEGSKA (reference sequence). V shed 5 bases and J 4 bases; nucleotides not matched to a gene: 4. CDR3 length: 14 residues. Sequenced: peripheral blood. The chain employs TRBV20-1 and TRBJ1-5; TRBD1 matches 11 bases. This sequence originates from a woman between 18 and 29 years old with Graves' ophthalmopathy. CDR3 residues: CSAWDRGNNQPQHF. CDR3 DNA sequence: TGCAGTGCTTGGGACAGGGGGAATAATCAGCCCCAGCATTTT.